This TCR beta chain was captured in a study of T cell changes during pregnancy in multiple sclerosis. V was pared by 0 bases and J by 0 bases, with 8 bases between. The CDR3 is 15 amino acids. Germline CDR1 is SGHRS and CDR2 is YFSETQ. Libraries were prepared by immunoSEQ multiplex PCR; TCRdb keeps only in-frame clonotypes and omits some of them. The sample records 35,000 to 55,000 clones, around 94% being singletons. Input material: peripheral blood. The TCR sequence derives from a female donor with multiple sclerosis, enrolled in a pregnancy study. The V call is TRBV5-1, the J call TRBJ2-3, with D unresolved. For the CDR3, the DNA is TGCGCCAGCAGCTTGGGATGGGGAAGCACAGATACGCAGTATTTT. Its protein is CASSLGWGSTDTQYF.